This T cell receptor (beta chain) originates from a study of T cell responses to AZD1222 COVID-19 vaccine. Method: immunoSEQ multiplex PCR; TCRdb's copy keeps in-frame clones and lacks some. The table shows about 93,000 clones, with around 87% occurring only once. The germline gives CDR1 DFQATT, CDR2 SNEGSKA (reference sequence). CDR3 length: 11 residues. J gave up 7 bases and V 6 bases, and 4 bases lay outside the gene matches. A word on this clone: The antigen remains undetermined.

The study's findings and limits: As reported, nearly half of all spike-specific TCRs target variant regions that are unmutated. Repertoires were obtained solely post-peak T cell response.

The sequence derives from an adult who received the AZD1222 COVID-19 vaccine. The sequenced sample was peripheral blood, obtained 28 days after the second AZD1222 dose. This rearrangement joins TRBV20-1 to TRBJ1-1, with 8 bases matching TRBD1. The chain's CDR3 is CSATGTGEAFF. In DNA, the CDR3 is TGCAGTGCAACCGGGACAGGTGAAGCTTTCTTT.